This T cell receptor beta chain was sequenced during a study of T cell repertoires in cytomegalovirus infection (dated by TCRdb to the late 2010s). Regarding the study in general: Donor HLA type was relevant to the analysis, because carriage of CMV infection together with the matching HLA type was indicated by public TCR beta signatures.

Worth noting for this clonotype: No cognate antigen has been identified for it. A much larger clone differs by one base, so this may be a read error. Without the conserved terminal phenylalanine or tryptophan, this CDR3 likely stems from a read error.

Reads for this sample came from an Illumina HiSeq 1500. TCRdb redid the processing of the public reads, applying fastp at Q25 and MiXCR, and retained in-frame beta chains. Identical CDR3 protein sequences are pooled into one entry, listed with their most common genes and DNA. Present in this sample are almost 550,000 distinct CDR3 sequences, about 15% of which were seen just once. The ten largest clones take up under 30% of the sample. Findings and caveats that apply to the study as a whole: In both this cohort and an independent approximately 370-donor cohort, the cumulative frequency of public TCR beta family members distinguished carriers of CMV infection plus the relevant HLA type. In the ex vivo response, HLA-C-restricted CMV-specific TCR beta clonotypes were dominant, and in two of eight donors the single most frequent clonotype came from this HLA-C-restricted group.

Looking up the germline V gene (reference sequence) yields CDR1 MNHEY and CDR2 SMNVEV. The CDR3 is 15 amino acids in total, end residues counted. This entry keeps only the CDR3 DNA: 45 bases, framed from base 1. Trimming removed 6 bases from V and 0 bases from J, leaving 12 bases between the germline ends. Sequenced input: CD8+ T cells from PBMCs. This receptor was identified in a human donor in good health (CMV status not recorded). Some clones in this sample may be carry-over from other donors' samples. The chain uses TRBV27 and TRBJ2-1; a weak D assignment points to TRBD2 (5 bases agree). The CDR3 reads CASRITRSSYNEQFL. The sequence in DNA is TGTGCCAGCAGGATTACTAGGAGCTCCTACAATGAGCAGTTCTTA.